A single T cell receptor beta chain is shown here with its context. Its target is not known. The sample originates from a study of T cells in narcolepsy. Background on the study: Patients with NT1 or NT2 and healthy control donors were enrolled. The study's findings and limits: No autoreactive T cell clone sequences appeared in some memory CD4+ repertoires. HCRT-specific and TRIB2-specific autoreactive clonotypes appeared among same-patient CSF and blood CD4+ clonotypes. Healthy controls reportedly lacked the autoreactive clonotypes serially found in patients' blood.

Sequenced by immunoSEQ multiplex PCR; TCRdb stores in-frame clones only, minus some. The sample shows around 16,000 clones, roughly 85% of them seen only once. CDR3 size: 12 residues. V dropped 4 bases and J dropped 3 bases, with 6 bases sitting between them. Germline CDR1 SGHRS, CDR2 YFSETQ. The sequence derives from a human donor in good health. Input material: memory (CD45RA-) CD4+ T cells from blood. The chain couples TRBV5-1 to TRBJ2-3; no clear D gene. The CDR3 DNA is TGCGCCAGCAGCCCAGCGACAGATACGCAGTATTTT. Protein product: CASSPATDTQYF.